These T cell receptor beta chains were read from a single sample in a study of T cell repertoires in cytomegalovirus infection. TCRdb reprocessed the reads via MiXCR and lists one record per CDR3 protein. The table has about 770,000 distinct CDR3 sequences, 29% seen once; the top ten hold about an eighth. Antigen specificity for these receptors is unknown. Here the sequenced sample was cultured CD8+ T cells from PBMCs, taken from culture after CMV antigen stimulation. Source of these receptors: a human donor in good health (CMV status not recorded). Some clones in this sample may be carry-over from other donors' samples. The CDR3 runs from the conserved cysteine through the conserved F or W. D genes are given only for firm matches. Rows may omit the clone size; those that give it use once, few, many or a size class.

cdr3_aa	cdr3_nt	clone_size	d_call	v_call	j_call
CASTPLGPGRDYGYTF	TGTGCCAGCACCCCGTTGGGGCCCGGAAGGGACTATGGCTACACCTTC	.	.	TRBV28	TRBJ1-2
CASSYSSGSDTEAFF	TGTGCCAGCAGTTACTCGAGCGGTAGTGACACTGAAGCTTTCTTT	.	.	TRBV6-5	TRBJ1-1
CASGGSYNEQFF	TGTGCCAGCGGGGGATCCTACAATGAGCAGTTCTTC	.	.	TRBV7-9	TRBJ2-1
CASSFIGETQPQHF	TGTGCCAGCAGCTTTATCGGGGAGACTCAGCCCCAGCATTTT	few	.	TRBV7-9	TRBJ1-5
CASSYLGANYEQYF	TGTGCCAGCAGTTATTTAGGGGCTAACTACGAGCAGTACTTC	few	.	TRBV27	TRBJ2-7
CASSFSHMNTEAFF	TGTGCCAGCAGCTTTTCCCACATGAACACTGAAGCTTTCTTT	few	.	TRBV5-6	TRBJ1-1
CASSPRHGNQETQYF	TGCGCCAGCAGCCCCCGGCACGGGAACCAAGAGACCCAGTACTTC	.	.	TRBV4-1	TRBJ2-5
CASSDSPTGELFF	TGTGCCAGCAGTGACTCTCCCACCGGGGAGCTGTTTTTT	.	.	TRBV6-4	TRBJ2-2
CASSFRSAVWNSPLHF	TGCGCCAGCAGCTTTAGGTCAGCGGTATGGAATTCACCCCTCCACTTT	.	.	TRBV5-1	TRBJ1-6
CASSYIGPVTTNKKLFF	TGTGCCAGCAGTTACATCGGGCCGGTGACAACTAATAAAAAACTGTTTTTT	.	.	TRBV6-5	TRBJ1-4
CASTSRTGSNSGELFF	TGTGCCAGCACTTCCCGGACAGGGTCGAACTCCGGGGAGCTGTTTTTT	.	TRBD1	TRBV6-1	TRBJ2-2
CASSAGQGAGNQPQHF	TGTGCCAGCAGCGCCGGACAGGGGGCCGGCAATCAGCCCCAGCATTTT	few	TRBD1	TRBV7-6	TRBJ1-5
CASSLALTVYTF	TGTGCCAGCAGTTTAGCTCTCACGGTCTACACCTTC	many	.	TRBV12-3/TRBV12-4	TRBJ1-2
CASSHPDRSYEQYF	TGTGCCAGCAGCCACCCCGATCGCTCCTACGAGCAGTACTTC	.	.	TRBV4-2	TRBJ2-7
CASSQATGRAEAFF	TGTGCCAGCAGCCAAGCGACAGGGCGAGCCGAAGCTTTCTTT	.	TRBD1	TRBV3-1	TRBJ1-1
CASSLIYQGATGTEAFF	TGTGCCAGCAGCTTAATTTACCAGGGGGCGACGGGCACTGAAGCTTTCTTT	many	TRBD1	TRBV7-6	TRBJ1-1
CASNPLGSNQPQHF	TGTGCCAGCAACCCATTGGGTAGCAATCAGCCCCAGCATTTT	many	.	TRBV7-9	TRBJ1-5
CALSGVTNTEAFF	TGTGCCCTTAGTGGGGTGACGAACACTGAAGCTTTCTTT	few	.	TRBV19	TRBJ1-1
CASSSRGVESNEQFF	TGTGCCAGCAGTTCTCGCGGGGTCGAATCAAATGAGCAGTTCTTC	few	.	TRBV12-3/TRBV12-4	TRBJ2-1
CASSLGPGGPEGQFF	TGTGCTAGCAGCTTAGGCCCGGGGGGACCTGAGGGGCAGTTCTTC	many	TRBD2	TRBV7-7	TRBJ2-1
CASITGTSNQPQHF	TGTGCCAGCATTACAGGGACCAGCAATCAGCCCCAGCATTTT	.	.	TRBV7-6	TRBJ1-5
CASRQGGGNQPQHF	TGTGCCAGCAGACAGGGGGGGGGCAATCAGCCCCAGCATTTT	.	TRBD1	TRBV27	TRBJ1-5
CASSRGLAGVLNRDTQYF	TGTGCTAGCAGCCGCGGACTAGCGGGGGTCCTTAACAGAGATACGCAGTATTTT	few	TRBD2	TRBV7-7	TRBJ2-3
CASSLYLQGNIEQFF	TGTGCCAGCAGCTTATACCTACAGGGTAATATTGAGCAGTTCTTC	.	.	TRBV13	TRBJ2-1
CASGAEGYQETQYF	TGTGCCAGCGGGGCGGAAGGGTACCAAGAGACCCAGTACTTC	.	.	TRBV2	TRBJ2-5
CASGQGREETQYF	TGTGCCAGCGGGCAGGGGAGAGAAGAGACCCAGTACTTC	.	.	TRBV7-6	TRBJ2-5
CASSTGLAGVGTQYF	TGCGCCAGCAGCACGGGACTAGCGGGGGTCGGAACCCAGTACTTC	once	TRBD2	TRBV5-1	TRBJ2-5
CASSSATGLSTEAFF	TGTGCCAGCAGCTCCGCCACAGGGCTGAGCACTGAAGCTTTCTTT	many	.	TRBV7-6	TRBJ1-1
CASSLLGENSNQPQHF	TGTGCCAGCAGCTTGCTCGGGGAGAATAGCAATCAGCCCCAGCATTTT	.	.	TRBV5-5	TRBJ1-5
CASSGRGHFSVPTDTQYF	TGTGCCAGCAGCGGAAGGGGGCACTTCTCCGTGCCCACAGATACGCAGTATTTT	.	TRBD1	TRBV7-6	TRBJ2-3
CASSYSNWDEQFF	TGTGCCAGCAGTTACTCGAACTGGGATGAGCAGTTCTTC	few	.	TRBV6-5	TRBJ2-1
CARERGGVSYNEQFF	TGTGCCAGGGAGCGGGGAGGGGTTTCCTACAATGAGCAGTTCTTC	.	TRBD2	TRBV2	TRBJ2-1
CASSPKAGTGTGELFF	TGTGCCAGCAGCCCGAAAGCCGGGACAGGGACCGGGGAGCTGTTTTTT	.	TRBD1	TRBV27	TRBJ2-2
CSARDWPMGPEAFF	TGCAGTGCTAGAGATTGGCCAATGGGGCCTGAAGCTTTCTTT	.	.	TRBV20-1	TRBJ1-1
CASSQVSETGELFF	TGCGCCAGCAGCCAAGTTTCGGAAACCGGGGAGCTGTTTTTT	.	.	TRBV4-1	TRBJ2-2
CASRGGAGGNTIYF	TGTGCCAGCAGGGGGGGGGCGGGAGGAAACACCATATATTTT	few	.	TRBV7-8	TRBJ1-3
CASSLVDSTGELFF	TGTGCCAGCAGCTTAGTGGACAGTACCGGGGAGCTGTTTTTT	many	.	TRBV7-2	TRBJ2-2
CVSSPGLVLAKNIQYF	TGTGTCAGCAGCCCGGGACTAGTCCTAGCCAAAAACATTCAGTACTTC	.	TRBD2	TRBV2	TRBJ2-4
CASSPAVRGYTF	TGTGCCAGCAGCCCGGCTGTAAGGGGCTACACCTTC	.	.	TRBV16	TRBJ1-2
CSARDRSGGGIYYEQFF	TGCAGTGCTAGAGATAGATCGGGCGGGGGGATCTACTATGAGCAGTTCTTC	.	TRBD2	TRBV20-1	TRBJ2-1
CASSHPVTELFF	TGTGCCAGCAGTCACCCTGTCACCGAGCTGTTTTTT	many	.	TRBV7-9	TRBJ2-2
CASSLAGTGFNEQFF	TGTGCCAGCAGCTTAGCCGGGACAGGGTTTAATGAGCAGTTCTTC	few	TRBD1	TRBV7-9	TRBJ2-1
CASRTRDTQYF	TGTGCCAGCAGGACGAGAGATACGCAGTATTTT	.	.	TRBV2	TRBJ2-3
CAISEGRQPQHF	TGTGCCATCAGTGAAGGGCGTCAGCCCCAGCATTTT	.	.	TRBV10-3	TRBJ1-5
CASSARQRDTGELFF	TGTGCCAGCAGTGCAAGACAGAGAGACACCGGGGAGCTGTTTTTT	.	.	TRBV28	TRBJ2-2
CASSPEGGGPANEQFF	TGTGCCAGCAGCCCCGAAGGGGGGGGGCCCGCCAATGAGCAGTTCTTC	.	.	TRBV11-3	TRBJ2-1
CASSAFRVPSANNEQFF	TGTGCCAGCAGCGCCTTTAGGGTTCCGAGTGCAAACAATGAGCAGTTCTTC	.	.	TRBV6-1	TRBJ2-1
CASSLGQGSLIQYF	TGTGCCAGCAGTTTGGGACAGGGATCTCTCATTCAGTACTTC	medium-sized	TRBD1	TRBV28	TRBJ2-4
CASSLTQGGYTEAFF	TGTGCCAGCAGTTTAACCCAGGGTGGGTACACTGAAGCTTTCTTT	.	.	TRBV27	TRBJ1-1
CASSLDGTDSYEQYF	TGTGCCAGCAGCTTAGATGGGACAGACTCCTACGAGCAGTACTTC	many	TRBD1	TRBV7-9	TRBJ2-7